The 26 T cell receptor beta chains below were found in one sample sequenced in a study of control samples from healthy donors and cancer patients. Method: immunoSEQ multiplex PCR; TCRdb's copy keeps in-frame clones and lacks some. This table has under 200,000 clones, 91% appearing once. Sequenced sample: blood. The receptors were sampled from a woman in her 30s in good health.

The chain combines TRBV11-2 with TRBJ1-2; D not resolved. V was shortened by 0 bases and J by 7 bases, with 12 bases between the two germline ends. The CDR3 contains 14 residues. Germline loops: CDR1 SGHAT, CDR2 FQNNGV. CDR3 sequence (DNA): TGTGCCAGCAGCTTAGATACGGTGGGGTCTGGCTACACCTTC. Its translation: CASSLDTVGSGYTF.

The chain couples TRBV28 to TRBJ2-2; 14 bases fit TRBD2. CDR1 MDHEN and CDR2 SYDVKM come from the germline V gene. The V and J ends lost 2 bases and 1 base, in that order; junction bases with no gene match: 3. The CDR3 covers 18 residues. This CDR3 reads CASSLVGLAGGNTGELFF. The CDR3 DNA is TGTGCCAGCAGTTTAGTCGGACTAGCGGGAGGGAACACCGGGGAGCTGTTTTTT.

The CDR3 spells CASSELAGGYYNEQFF. The CDR3 bases are TGCGCCAGCAGTGAGCTAGCGGGGGGATACTACAATGAGCAGTTCTTC. The chain combines TRBV10-1 with TRBJ2-1; 11 bases are shared with TRBD2. The CDR3 has 16 residues. Losses at the gene ends were 2 bases for V and 3 bases for J; bases not matched to a gene: 3. CDR1 WNHNN and CDR2 SYGVQD come from the germline V gene (reference sequence).

The chain links TRBV29-1 to TRBJ1-4, with D hard to call. V was clipped by 0 bases and J by 8 bases, with 13 bases between them. This CDR3 spans 14 amino acids. From germline, CDR1 is SQVTM and CDR2 ANQGSEA. In DNA, the CDR3 is TGCAGCGTTGAAGATGGGCGGGTAGGAGAAAAACTGTTTTTT. This codes for CSVEDGRVGEKLFF.

The chain uses TRBV9 and TRBJ2-7; D not certain. The CDR3 is made up of 12 amino acids. Germline V gene lookup returns CDR1 SGDLS and CDR2 YYNGEE. Trimming took 2 bases from V and 2 from J, leaving 5 bases between them. This CDR3 reads CASSVTTYEQYF. Written as DNA, the CDR3 is TGTGCCAGCAGCGTGACCACCTACGAGCAGTACTTC.

This chain links TRBV5-5 with TRBJ2-3, with TRBD1 identical over 9 bases. The CDR3 loop spans 15 amino acids. The V and J ends lost 2 bases and 4 bases, in that order; junction bases with no gene match: 5. The germline gives CDR1 SGHKS, CDR2 YYEKEE (reference sequence). The CDR3 DNA reads as TGTGCCAGCAGCTTTGGGACAGGGCGCGCAGATACGCAGTATTTT. Translation gives CASSFGTGRADTQYF.

This chain joins TRBV5-1 and TRBJ2-5; 13 bases map to TRBD2. Germline V gene sequence: CDR1 SGHRS, CDR2 YFSETQ. The V gene end was trimmed by 5 bases and the J gene end by 1 base; junction bases not matched to a gene: 8. The CDR3 sequence is 17 residues long. The CDR3 loop is CASSSGLAGVVQETQYF. The DNA of the CDR3 is TGCGCCAGCAGTTCTGGACTAGCGGGGGTGGTCCAAGAGACCCAGTACTTC.

A note on this clone: The same CDR3 is also encoded by other DNA sequences in this sample. This rearrangement joins TRBV6-5 to TRBJ2-7; TRBD1 agrees at 8 bases. This CDR3 has 14 amino acids. Per the germline V gene, CDR1 is MNHEY and CDR2 is SVGAGI. J was trimmed by 2 bases and V by 0 bases; bases with no gene match: 0. CDR3 loop: CASSYSQGAYEQYF. CDR3 nucleotides: TGTGCCAGCAGTTACTCACAGGGGGCCTACGAGCAGTACTTC.

The chain couples TRBV11-2 to TRBJ2-2; possibly TRBD1 for D (6 bases). The CDR3 is 15 amino acids. Trimming removed 5 bases at V and 5 bases at J, with 15 bases between. The germline gives CDR1 SGHAT, CDR2 FQNNGV. CDR3 DNA: TGTGCCAGCAGCCCTGTGGACAGTCGGACCGGGGAGCTGTTTTTT. Protein sequence: CASSPVDSRTGELFF.

J is TRBJ1-2 and V is TRBV5-1, with D possibly matching TRBD1 (5 bases). Germline V gene lookup returns CDR1 SGHRS and CDR2 YFSETQ. Deletions cut 0 bases from V and 7 bases from J, with 10 bases between. The CDR3 length is 13 residues. CDR3 nucleotides: TGCGCCAGCAGCTTGGACAGGAGTACTGGCTACACCTTC. This sequence encodes CASSLDRSTGYTF.

The chain joins TRBV18 to TRBJ2-3; possible D gene TRBD1, 5 bases. The germline V and J ends were trimmed by 4 bases and 3 bases, with 11 bases remaining between them. This CDR3 is 14 amino acids long. The germline V gene encodes CDR1 KGHSH and CDR2 LQKENI. CDR3 in amino acids: CASSRQGRTDTQYF. CDR3 nucleotides: TGTGCCAGCTCACGGCAGGGCAGGACAGATACGCAGTATTTT.

The chain has TRBV28 and TRBJ1-3; 7 positions match TRBD1. Germline V gene sequence: CDR1 MDHEN, CDR2 SYDVKM. The CDR3 totals 15 residues. The J segment lost 3 bases and the V segment lost 5 bases, leaving 7 bases of the junction unmatched. This CDR3 reads CASSPPTGHGNTIYF. In DNA form, the CDR3 reads TGTGCCAGCAGTCCCCCGACAGGGCATGGAAACACCATATATTTT. The full variable domain, its missing parts supplied by reference TRBV28 and TRBJ1-3, is DVKVTQSSRYLVKRTGEKVFLECVQDMDHENMFWYRQDPGLGLRLIYFSYDVKMKEKGDIPEGYSVSREKKERFSLILESASTNQTSMYLCASSPPTGHGNTIYFGEGSWLTVV.

The chain uses TRBV3-1 (or the pseudogene TRBV3-2) and TRBJ1-1; tentatively, D is TRBD1 (6 bases). In germline, CDR1 is LGHDT, CDR2 YNNKEL (reference sequence). The CDR3 length is 13 residues. V lost 5 bases to trimming and J lost 1 base, with 8 bases between them. The CDR3 bases are TGTGCCAGCAGCATGACAGGGAACACTGAAGCTTTCTTT. It codes for CASSMTGNTEAFF.

The chain joins TRBV5-4 to TRBJ2-3, with 8 bases identical to TRBD1. Trimming at V came to 4 bases and at J to 1 base, leaving 2 bases not matched to a gene. Looked up from germline, CDR1 is SGHNT and CDR2 is YYREEE (reference sequence). The CDR3 has 14 amino acids. As DNA, the CDR3 is TGTGCCAGCAGCCCGACAGGGGGCACAGATACGCAGTATTTT. Translating gives CASSPTGGTDTQYF.

This clone was detected a few times. J is TRBJ1-2 and V is TRBV7-9; TRBD1 agrees at 9 bases. Germline lookup yields CDR1 SEHNR and CDR2 FQNEAQ (reference sequence). The V gene end was trimmed by 1 base and the J gene end by 6 bases; junction bases not matched to a gene: 3. The CDR3 sequence is 14 residues long. Here the CDR3 reads CASSLGDRADGYTF. The CDR3 DNA reads as TGTGCCAGCAGCTTAGGGGACAGGGCGGATGGCTACACCTTC.

In its sample, this clone was seen once. The V gene is TRBV13, the J gene TRBJ2-4; 9 positions match TRBD1. Germline V lookup: CDR1 PRHDT, CDR2 FYEKMQ (reference sequence). V lost 5 bases and J lost 1; bases outside the gene matches: 6. The CDR3 spans 16 residues. The CDR3 region has the DNA TGTGCCAGCAGCCAAACCGGACAGGGGGCCAAAAACATTCAGTACTTC. It specifies CASSQTGQGAKNIQYF. Drawing the rest from reference TRBV13 and TRBJ2-4, the complete variable domain is AAGVIQSPRHLIKEKRETATLKCYPIPRHDTVYWYQQGPGQDPQFLISFYEKMQSDKGSIPDRFSAQQFSDYHSELNMSSLELGDSALYFCASSQTGQGAKNIQYFGAGTRLSVL.

This chain connects TRBV19 to TRBJ1-3, with TRBD1 identical over 10 bases. Germline V gives CDR1 LNHDA, CDR2 SQIVND (reference sequence). V was pared by 4 bases and J by 2 bases, with 2 bases of the junction left unmatched. The CDR3 covers 15 residues. CDR3 in DNA: TGTGCCAGTAGTACCGACAGGGGGCCTGGAAACACCATATATTTT. Its protein product is CASSTDRGPGNTIYF.

This sequence joins TRBV27 and TRBJ2-7; TRBD2 is a possible D gene (5 bases). CDR1 is MNHEY and CDR2 is SMNVEV in the germline V gene (reference sequence). The CDR3 is 13 amino acids. V was cut by 3 bases and J by 3 bases, with 9 bases left in between. The DNA of the CDR3 is TGTGCCAGCAGTTTCGAACGGGGCTACGAGCAGTACTTC. Protein product: CASSFERGYEQYF.

This chain connects TRBV28 to TRBJ2-7; D might be TRBD1 (5 bases). The CDR3 sequence is 15 residues long. V was cut by 2 bases and J by 2 bases, with 13 bases left in between. Germline values: CDR1 MDHEN, CDR2 SYDVKM. The CDR3 region has the DNA TGTGCCAGCAGTTTAGGGCAGGGCCCTACCTACGAGCAGTACTTC. This gives the protein CASSLGQGPTYEQYF.

The chain is built from TRBV5-5 and TRBJ1-5; 11 positions match TRBD1. J lost 4 bases, V lost 3 bases, and 3 bases had no gene match. CDR3 length: 15 residues. Germline CDR1 and CDR2: SGHKS and YYEKEE (reference sequence). CDR3 sequence (DNA): TGTGCCAGCAGCTGGGACAGGGGGTGGAATCAGCCCCAGCATTTT. This translates into CASSWDRGWNQPQHF. Together with reference TRBV5-5 and TRBJ1-5, the CDR3 gives the full variable domain: DAGVTQSPTHLIKTRGQQVTLRCSPISGHKSVSWYQQVLGQGPQFIFQYYEKEERGRGNFPDRFSARQFPNYSSELNVNALLLGDSALYLCASSWDRGWNQPQHFGDGTRLSIL.

The chain joins TRBV27 to TRBJ2-7, with 10 bases matching TRBD1. The CDR3 runs 14 residues. V gave up 5 bases and J gave up 6 bases; unmatched junction bases: 7. Germline lookup yields CDR1 MNHEY and CDR2 SMNVEV (reference sequence). The CDR3 region is CASSPPGQGSEQYF. DNA for the CDR3: TGTGCCAGCAGTCCCCCGGGACAGGGGTCCGAGCAGTACTTC.

In DNA, the CDR3 is TGTGCCAGCAGCCCCGGACAGGGTTATGGAAACACCATATATTTT. Translation: CASSPGQGYGNTIYF. The rearrangement joins TRBV27 to TRBJ1-3, with TRBD1 identical over 8 bases. Germline lookup yields CDR1 MNHEY and CDR2 SMNVEV (reference sequence). The CDR3 has 15 amino acids. V was clipped by 6 bases and J by 3 bases; unmatched bases: 7.

The rearrangement uses TRBV2 and TRBJ2-3; 10 bases align to TRBD2. CDR3 size: 16 residues. Trimming at V came to 4 bases and at J to 5 bases, leaving 9 bases not matched to a gene. CDR1 and CDR2 from the germline V gene are SNHLY and FYNNEI. DNA of the CDR3: TGTGCCAGCAGTGGGGTTAGCGGGGGGCTTGGAGATACGCAGTATTTT. Translated: CASSGVSGGLGDTQYF.

The genes are TRBV7-3 and TRBJ2-1, with TRBD1 matching over 10 bases. The CDR3 sequence is 15 residues long. The ends lost 4 bases at V and 7 bases at J; junction bases unmatched: 7. Looked up from germline, CDR1 is SGHTA and CDR2 is FQGTGA. CDR3: CASSWDRGYGNEQFF. The CDR3 coding sequence is TGTGCCAGCAGCTGGGACAGGGGTTATGGGAATGAGCAGTTCTTC.

J is TRBJ2-7 and V is TRBV19; 9 nucleotides match TRBD1. J was trimmed by 3 bases and V by 4 bases; bases with no gene match: 7. Germline assignment: CDR1 LNHDA and CDR2 SQIVND (reference sequence). The CDR3 has 15 residues. CDR3 coding DNA: TGTGCCAGTAGTAGCCCCGGGACAGGGCTCTACGAGCAGTACTTC. Amino acid sequence: CASSSPGTGLYEQYF.

This clone was detected once. The V gene is TRBV28, the J gene TRBJ1-5; TRBD1 is a possible D gene (6 bases). Germline lookup yields CDR1 MDHEN and CDR2 SYDVKM. Trimming left V 7 bases short and J 6 bases short, with 16 bases between. The CDR3 consists of 14 residues. The CDR3 sequence: CASTPRGGGQPQHF. In DNA form, the CDR3 reads TGTGCCAGCACCCCCCGGGGAGGGGGTCAGCCCCAGCATTTT. Using reference TRBV28 and TRBJ1-5 for the parts outside the CDR3, the full variable domain is DVKVTQSSRYLVKRTGEKVFLECVQDMDHENMFWYRQDPGLGLRLIYFSYDVKMKEKGDIPEGYSVSREKKERFSLILESASTNQTSMYLCASTPRGGGQPQHFGDGTRLSIL.